This TCR beta chain was captured in a study of T cell responses to AZD1222 COVID-19 vaccine. This CDR3 has 14 residues. Trimming cost V 2 bases and J 5 bases, with 12 bases left between them. Germline V gives CDR1 SGHKS, CDR2 YYEKEE (reference sequence). Libraries were prepared by immunoSEQ multiplex PCR; TCRdb keeps only in-frame clonotypes and omits some of them. Seen here are roughly 65,000 clones, 88% observed once, and the top ten hold roughly 8%. The chain uses TRBV5-5 and TRBJ2-3; D perhaps matches TRBD2 (5 bases). The clonotype originates from an adult in good health. The sample consisted of peripheral blood, taken on day 0 of AZD1222 vaccination. This chain's CDR3 is CASSFRGPGDTQYF. The CDR3 DNA sequence: TGTGCCAGCAGCTTCAGAGGGCCCGGAGATACGCAGTATTTT.